This TCR beta chain originates from a study of a mutant IDH1 vaccine in newly diagnosed glioma (TCRdb year 2021). Concerning the study at large: Vaccination was initiated 4-6 weeks after radiotherapy alone, or concurrently with temozolomide cycles in the chemotherapy-containing groups. Of the roughly 30 treated patients, 62.5% were male and about 38% were female, and the mean age was roughly 40 years. Peripheral blood was drawn at six visits: V03 (baseline), V05, V07, V10, V12 and V13. Before enrollment, patients had received standard therapy of radiotherapy alone, temozolomide alone, or radiochemotherapy with temozolomide; most received the combination. Visit V12 was the week-35 safety follow-up and visit V13 was the week-47 end of study. Longitudinal TCRB deep sequencing was performed for 20 to 30 treated patients wherever samples were available for exploratory analyses. Findings and caveats that apply to the study as a whole: The authors stated that sample limitations prevented analyses of patient blood samples from being reproduced. PBMC samples for TCRB deep sequencing were selected based on availability. No apparent relationship was observed between pseudoprogression and alterations in the top peripheral T cell clonotypes detected by TCRB sequencing. Immune responses induced by the vaccine were seen in about 93% of patients across multiple MHC alleles.

Receptor libraries were prepared by the immunoSEQ multiplex PCR assay. Rearranged TCR beta chain sequences were amplified using the hsTCRB Kit according to the manufacturer's protocol. An Illumina MiSeq was used to sequence the TCRB libraries. The source study handled its data this way. Demultiplexing, trimming and gene mapping were performed with the kit vendor's proprietary platform. TCRdb took over this immuneACCESS table, retaining in-frame rearrangements with V and J assigned. Such tables are incomplete; in checked studies, under half of the missing clones stem from an unresolved V gene, and the remainder is unexplained. The V and J calls and clone size come from that table; D and trimming were worked out from the DNA. Within this sample are 31,000 or so clones, with over 65% of them counted one time only. In total, the top ten clones hold approximately 11% of the sample. Interpreted using the paper, the time point label stands for: week 35, safety follow-up. Each vaccine dose, consisting of 300 ug of a 20-mer mutant IDH1 peptide in Montanide, was administered subcutaneously with topical imiquimod. Patients were given eight vaccinations, in weeks 1, 3, 5, 7, 11, 15, 19 and 23, which matched visits V03 through V10. The donors had newly diagnosed IDH1-mutant astrocytomas of WHO grade 3 or 4 that showed loss of nuclear ATRX. The samples were drawn from NOA16, a multicentre, single-arm, open-label phase I trial in Germany that tested a mutant IDH1 peptide vaccine in humans for the first time. Genomic DNA for TCRB sequencing was isolated from EDTA blood with the DNeasy Blood and Tissue Kit.

A few counts support this clone. Its binding antigen is unknown. No quality values exist for individual bases; no much larger clone is one base distant. The germline V gene (reference sequence) gives CDR1 as GTSNPN and CDR2 as SVGIG. V is cut by 5 bases and J by 8 bases, and the space between the germline ends is 13 bases. Including the terminal cysteine and phenylalanine, the CDR3 comprises 12 residues. Only the CDR3 DNA is retained, 36 bases long and in frame from the first base. The specimen comprised PBMCs, sampled from a glioma patient whose treatment included an IDH1 peptide vaccine. This TCR derives from a woman between 40 and 50 years old with glioma. The sequence links TRBV30 to TRBJ2-1; the D region possibly corresponds to TRBD1 (7 bases align). The CDR3 is CAWAGQRDEQFF. The nucleotide sequence reads TGTGCCTGGGCGGGACAGCGAGATGAGCAGTTCTTC.